One and the same sample provided the 25 T cell receptor beta chains below, sequenced in a study of T cell changes during pregnancy in multiple sclerosis. TCRdb keeps only in-frame clones here, not all; method: immunoSEQ multiplex PCR. Here the sample spans roughly 39,000 clones, about 90% being singletons. Sequencing was performed on CD4+ T cells from peripheral blood mononuclear cells, taken after pregnancy. The receptors here all came from a female donor in good health, enrolled as a control in a pregnancy study.

The chain recombines TRBV5-1 with TRBJ2-7; D might be TRBD1 (5 bases). Germline V gene sequence: CDR1 SGHRS, CDR2 YFSETQ. This CDR3 is built from 14 residues. Between the trimmed V and J ends, which lost 1 base and 1 base, there was a span of 9 bases. DNA for the CDR3: TGCGCCAGCAGCTTGTCGCAGGGTTCCTACGAGCAGTACTTC. Amino acid sequence: CASSLSQGSYEQYF.

This chain links TRBV15 with TRBJ1-2; 12 bases match TRBD1. Germline-derived CDR1 and CDR2 are LNHNV and YYDKDF (reference sequence). V dropped 2 bases and J dropped 7; count of bases not matched to a gene: 5. The CDR3 extends over 15 amino acids. CDR3 DNA sequence: TGTGCCACCAGCAGACCGGGACAGGGGGCGCTTGGCTACACCTTC. It specifies CATSRPGQGALGYTF.

J is TRBJ2-5 and V is TRBV11-3, with 9 bases aligning to TRBD1. The V and J ends lost 5 bases and 2 bases, in that order; junction bases with no gene match: 9. This CDR3 comprises 16 residues. In germline, CDR1 is SGHNT, CDR2 YENEEA. The CDR3 spells CASSLGTGREQETQYF. The CDR3 bases are TGTGCCAGCAGCCTTGGGACAGGGCGGGAGCAAGAGACCCAGTACTTC.

This clone has just a few counts. The CDR3 bases are TGCAGCGTTCAATTTGGACAGGGAAACACTGAAGCTTTCTTT. Translating it yields CSVQFGQGNTEAFF. The chain employs TRBV29-1 and TRBJ1-1, with 8 positions matching TRBD1. This CDR3 is built from 14 residues. After removal of 5 bases from V and 2 bases from J, the junction contained 7 bases not matched to a gene. Germline V gene lookup returns CDR1 SQVTM and CDR2 ANQGSEA.

The DNA of the CDR3 is TGTGCCAGCACACGACAGGGAGGTTTCAATCAGCCCCAGCATTTT. Residues: CASTRQGGFNQPQHF. The chain couples TRBV2 to TRBJ1-5; TRBD1 agrees at 7 bases. Germline CDR1 SNHLY, CDR2 FYNNEI. This CDR3 comprises 15 residues. V shed 7 bases, J shed 3 bases, and the junction held 9 bases outside the gene matches.

The CDR3 nucleotides read TGTGCCTGGACTGGGCAGAGCACAGATACGCAGTATTTT. Translated: CAWTGQSTDTQYF. The chain uses TRBV30 and TRBJ2-3; no clear D gene. Looked up from germline, CDR1 is GTSNPN and CDR2 is SVGIG (reference sequence). The CDR3 is 13 residues long. V lost 4 bases, J lost 0 bases, and 8 bases lay in between.

The V and J genes are TRBV11-2 and TRBJ1-1; TRBD1 matches 8 bases. The V and J ends lost 2 bases and 0 bases, in that order; junction bases with no gene match: 5. The CDR3 totals 16 residues. Germline assignment: CDR1 SGHAT and CDR2 FQNNGV. The CDR3 DNA reads TGTGCCAGCAGCTTACCCCAGGGGGCGATGAACACTGAAGCTTTCTTT. It encodes CASSLPQGAMNTEAFF. Variable domain in full (rest from reference TRBV11-2 and TRBJ1-1): EAGVAQSPRYKIIEKRQSVAFWCNPISGHATLYWYQQILGQGPKLLIQFQNNGVVDDSQLPKDRFSAERLKGVDSTLKIQPAKLEDSAVYLCASSLPQGAMNTEAFFGQGTRLTVV.

The chain combines TRBV10-3 with TRBJ2-7; 7 bases are a match to TRBD1. J lost 0 bases, V lost 3 bases, and 8 bases had no gene match. Germline CDR1 reads ENHRY; CDR2 reads SYGVKD. The CDR3 has 16 amino acids. CDR3 sequence: CAISELQGTLSYEQYF. CDR3 nucleotides: TGTGCCATCAGTGAATTACAGGGGACCCTCTCCTACGAGCAGTACTTC.

The chain uses TRBV7-7 and TRBJ2-7; TRBD2 aligns across 7 bases. CDR1 is SSHAT, CDR2 FNYEAQ, per germline (reference sequence). The CDR3 runs 14 residues. With 5 bases clipped from V and 6 bases from J, the junction kept 10 bases outside the gene matches. The chain's CDR3 is CASSVNPLALEQYF. In nucleotides, the CDR3 is TGTGCCAGCAGCGTTAACCCACTAGCGCTCGAGCAGTACTTC.

The CDR3 nucleotides read TGTGCCAGTAGTATAGGAACGAGGAGCTACGAGCAGTACTTC. Its translation is CASSIGTRSYEQYF. This chain joins TRBV19 and TRBJ2-7; D not resolved. Germline assignment: CDR1 LNHDA and CDR2 SQIVND (reference sequence). CDR3 length: 14 amino acids. Trimming left V 1 base short and J 3 bases short, with 10 bases between.

The chain couples TRBV14 to TRBJ2-7; D may be TRBD2 (6 bases). V lost 2 bases and J lost 1, with 12 bases in between. In germline, CDR1 is SGHDN, CDR2 FVKESK. This CDR3 is 15 amino acids long. The CDR3 sequence: CASSQWGDRSYEQYF. The CDR3 region has the DNA TGTGCCAGCAGCCAATGGGGGGACCGATCCTACGAGCAGTACTTC.

This clone was seen just once. The rearrangement joins TRBV6-5 to TRBJ1-1; D is perhaps TRBD1 (6 bases). Germline V gene sequence: CDR1 MNHEY, CDR2 SVGAGI. This CDR3 comprises 16 residues. Trimming took off 4 bases at V and 4 bases at J, with 19 bases between the two ends. CDR3 nucleotides: TGTGCCAGCAGTTCGATACCCCCGGGGGGCTTCACTGAAGCTTTCTTT. This encodes CASSSIPPGGFTEAFF.

The CDR3 loop is CASSLGQQLEQYF. CDR3 nucleotides: TGCGCCAGCAGCTTGGGACAGCAACTCGAGCAGTACTTC. This rearrangement joins TRBV5-1 to TRBJ2-7, with a weak D call TRBD1 (5 bases). Germline V gene data show CDR1 as SGHRS and CDR2 as YFSETQ. The CDR3 spans 13 residues. V lost 0 bases and J lost 6, with 10 bases in between.

V gene TRBV7-8 combines with J gene TRBJ2-3; 8 nucleotides line up with TRBD1. The CDR3 is made up of 14 amino acids. From germline, CDR1 is SGHVS and CDR2 FQNEAQ. Germline trimming cut 5 bases from V and 5 bases from J; bases unmatched to any gene: 6. For the CDR3, the DNA is TGTGCCAGCAGCCCCAGGGGGCAGGGAGATACGCAGTATTTT. It specifies CASSPRGQGDTQYF.

This rearrangement joins TRBV23-1 to TRBJ1-2; a possible D gene is TRBD1 (6 bases). TRBV23-1 counts as an open reading frame of uncertain function. The CDR3 has 13 residues. Deletions cut 8 bases from V and 7 bases from J, with 17 bases between. The CDR3 DNA sequence: TGCGCCAGCCAGTCAAGCGGGGGCCCTGGCTACACCTTC. Translating gives CASQSSGGPGYTF.

V usage is TRBV19 and J usage is TRBJ2-7, with TRBD2 as a possible D gene (5 bases). The germline V gene has CDR1 LNHDA and CDR2 SQIVND (reference sequence). The CDR3 length is 18 residues. V lost 5 bases and J 4 bases, leaving 27 bases between the germline ends. As DNA, the CDR3 is TGTGCCAGTAGTTTTATGGGTAAGTCGGCCTACGGAGGATACGAGCAGTACTTC. Translating gives CASSFMGKSAYGGYEQYF. The whole variable domain, filled in from reference TRBV19 and TRBJ2-7, reads DGGITQSPKYLFRKEGQNVTLSCEQNLNHDAMYWYRQDPGQGLRLIYYSQIVNDFQKGDIAEGYSVSREKKESFPLTVTSAQKNPTAFYLCASSFMGKSAYGGYEQYFGPGTRLTVT.

This clone was counted once. The V call is TRBV2, the J call TRBJ2-5, with TRBD1 matching 8 bases. Germline CDR1 and CDR2: SNHLY and FYNNEI. There are 14 residues in the CDR3. V trimming: 4 bases; J trimming: 4 bases; junction bases outside the gene matches: 5. CDR3 in amino acids: CASSADRVLETQYF. CDR3 nucleotides: TGTGCCAGCAGTGCGGACAGGGTCCTAGAGACCCAGTACTTC. Filled out from reference TRBV2 and TRBJ2-5, the complete variable domain reads EPEVTQTPSHQVTQMGQEVILRCVPISNHLYFYWYRQILGQKVEFLVSFYNNEISEKSEIFDDQFSVERPDGSNFTLKIRSTKLEDSAMYFCASSADRVLETQYFGPGTRLLVL.

J is TRBJ2-7 and V is TRBV11-3; possible D gene TRBD1, 6 bases. CDR1 is SGHNT and CDR2 is YENEEA in the germline V gene. The CDR3 contains 16 residues. V shed 3 bases and J shed 0 bases, with 15 bases lying between them. CDR3 DNA: TGTGCCAGCAGCTTCTTAGCCGACAGGAGCTCCTACGAGCAGTACTTC. Encoded protein: CASSFLADRSSYEQYF.

This rearrangement joins TRBV6-1 to TRBJ2-7; TRBD2 agrees at 14 bases. V was pared by 6 bases and J by 3 bases, with 4 bases of the junction left unmatched. CDR1 MNHNS and CDR2 SASEGT come from the germline V gene. The CDR3 runs 15 residues. The CDR3 DNA reads TGTGCCAGCAGCGCCGGGACTAGCGGGAGCTACGAGCAGTACTTC. Its translation: CASSAGTSGSYEQYF.

The chain has TRBV5-4 and TRBJ1-3; TRBD1 agrees at 9 bases. Unmatched junction bases numbered 4, after V lost 3 bases and J lost 0 bases. The CDR3 sequence is 16 residues long. The V gene's germline CDR1 is SGHNT and CDR2 YYREEE (reference sequence). The CDR3 is CASSWGTGSSGNTIYF. Written as DNA, the CDR3 is TGTGCCAGCAGCTGGGGGACAGGGAGCTCTGGAAACACCATATATTTT.

The gene calls are TRBV7-8 and TRBJ2-7; 8 bases agree with TRBD2. The CDR3 covers 15 residues. Trimming took 0 bases from V and 5 from J; bases not matched to a gene: 6. CDR1 and CDR2 (germline): SGHVS, FQNEAQ. In DNA, the CDR3 is TGTGCCAGCAGCTTAGCTCGGCGGGAGGACAACGAGCAGTACTTC. Translating it yields CASSLARREDNEQYF.

The genes are TRBV10-3 and TRBJ2-3, with D unclear. Looked up from germline, CDR1 is ENHRY and CDR2 is SYGVKD. V lost 3 bases and J 0 bases, leaving 7 bases between the germline ends. The CDR3 is 14 residues long. CDR3 sequence (DNA): TGTGCCATCAGTGACTTTACTAGCACAGATACGCAGTATTTT. Translated: CAISDFTSTDTQYF.

The chain uses TRBV5-1 and TRBJ2-1; TRBD2 matches 11 bases. This CDR3 is built from 15 residues. CDR1 SGHRS and CDR2 YFSETQ come from the germline V gene. The V segment lost 4 bases and the J segment 5 bases; nucleotides outside the gene matches: 5. The chain's CDR3 is CASSTLAGGHNEQFF. For the CDR3, the DNA is TGCGCCAGCAGCACCCTAGCGGGGGGCCACAATGAGCAGTTCTTC. The complete variable domain, with remaining parts taken from reference TRBV5-1 and TRBJ2-1, reads KAGVTQTPRYLIKTRGQQVTLSCSPISGHRSVSWYQQTPGQGLQFLFEYFSETQRNKGNFPGRFSGRQFSNSRSEMNVSTLELGDSALYLCASSTLAGGHNEQFFGPGTRLTVL.

This chain links TRBV6-4 with TRBJ2-1, with 10 bases matching TRBD2. Per germline, CDR1 MRHNA and CDR2 SNTAGT. Unmatched junction bases numbered 4, after V lost 3 bases and J lost 8 bases. The CDR3 runs to 14 residues. Here the CDR3 reads CASSEGLAGDEQFF. The CDR3 nucleotides are TGTGCCAGCAGTGAAGGTCTAGCGGGAGATGAGCAGTTCTTC.

J is TRBJ1-4 and V is TRBV7-9; D is uncertain. This CDR3 has 15 amino acids. The V gene's germline CDR1 is SEHNR and CDR2 FQNEAQ (reference sequence). Trimming shortened V by 5 bases and J by 8 bases, and 18 bases separated the two germline ends. The CDR3 protein is CASSPGRVPGEKLFF. The CDR3 bases are TGTGCCAGCAGCCCCGGGAGAGTTCCGGGGGAAAAACTGTTTTTT.